Listed here are 22 T cell receptor beta chains from one sample, sequenced in a study of immune heterogeneity within non-small cell lung tumors. Genomic DNA from bulk tumor acted as the template, and 600 ng was loaded per sample. The authors collected several far-apart biopsies from each primary tumor during surgery. The patients were newly diagnosed with non-small cell lung cancer, had not been treated, and had curative surgery. The authors amplified TCR beta CDR3 by multiplex PCR with 32 V and 13 J primers. TCRdb recomputed calls from the multiplex PCR reads with MiXCR, one row per CDR3 protein. The profile shows around 6,000 distinct CDR3 sequences, around 20% of them singletons. Sequencing was carried out using lung tumor tissue. The receptors were sampled from a female donor with non-small cell lung cancer.

Remarks on this clonotype: A read error is possible here, since a much larger clone lies one base away. The V gene is TRBV12-3 or TRBV12-4, the J gene TRBJ1-1; the D is unclear. Trimming left V 3 bases short and J 1 base short, with 6 bases between. The CDR3 extends over 13 amino acids. Here the CDR3 DNA reads TGTGCCAGCAGTTTGGGAGAGAACACTGAAGCTTTCTTT. It specifies CASSLGENTEAFF.

This clonotype has a handful of counts. At one boundary the junction diverges from the germline segment, which might be a read error. This chain links TRBV18 with TRBJ2-7; the D gene is possibly TRBD2 (6 bases). Germline CDR1 and CDR2: KGHSH and LQKENI. The CDR3 runs to 16 residues. This chain's CDR3 is CASSPAGTQPIYERYF. CDR3 DNA sequence: TGTGCCAGCTCACCAGCCGGGACTCAACCGATCTACGAGCGGTACTTC.

J is TRBJ1-2 and V is TRBV20-1; 8 bases agree with TRBD1. This CDR3 has 14 residues. The V gene end was trimmed by 5 bases and the J gene end by 5 bases; junction bases not matched to a gene: 10. Germline CDR1 reads DFQATT; CDR2 reads SNEGSKA (reference sequence). CDR3 loop: CSAEGGGTGYGYTF. The CDR3 region has the DNA TGCAGTGCTGAAGGGGGCGGGACAGGATATGGCTACACCTTC.

This clonotype is judged medium-sized. The chain combines TRBV19 with TRBJ1-1; D remains ambiguous. The CDR3 extends over 14 amino acids. Germline V CDR1 and CDR2: LNHDA, SQIVND (reference sequence). Trimming cost V 4 bases and J 2 bases, with 11 bases left between them. The CDR3 spells CASSKWTQNTEAFF. The CDR3, as DNA: TGTGCCAGTAGTAAGTGGACCCAAAACACTGAAGCTTTCTTT.

The V call is TRBV6-9, the J call TRBJ2-7; D possibly uses TRBD1 or TRBD2 (6 bases each). CDR3 length equals 16 residues. CDR1 is MNHGY, CDR2 SVAAGI, per germline. V was clipped by 4 bases and J by 2 bases, with 18 bases between them. CDR3 sequence (DNA): TGTGCCAGCAGTTTGGGACTCCTGGACAGTGCCTACGAGCAGTACTTC. Translating gives CASSLGLLDSAYEQYF.

By sample share, this clonotype is medium-sized (0.01 to 0.1%). The chain combines TRBV6-1 with TRBJ1-4; the D is unclear. This CDR3 has 16 amino acids. Trimming removed 2 bases from V and 5 bases from J, with 15 bases in between. Germline CDR1 reads MNHNS; CDR2 reads SASEGT. As DNA, the CDR3 is TGTGCCAGCAGTGAATCGGACGGGTCGGGAAATGAAAAACTGTTTTTT. Protein: CASSESDGSGNEKLFF.

The V gene is TRBV14, the J gene TRBJ2-7, with D possibly matching TRBD2 (6 bases). The CDR3 has 14 residues. Germline lookup yields CDR1 SGHDN and CDR2 FVKESK. Trimming removed 7 bases from V and 6 bases from J, with 19 bases in between. CDR3 nucleotide sequence: TGTGCCAGCACCCCACTATCGGGAGTCTCCGAGCAGTACTTC. This encodes CASTPLSGVSEQYF.

By its share, this clonotype is medium-sized. V gene TRBV12-3 or TRBV12-4 combines with J gene TRBJ2-7, with D hard to call. V dropped 1 base and J dropped 3 bases, with 7 bases sitting between them. The CDR3 consists of 13 residues. The chain's CDR3 is CASSLGAYYEQYF. The CDR3 region has the DNA TGTGCCAGCAGTTTAGGGGCGTACTACGAGCAGTACTTC.

A word on this clonotype: A much larger clonotype is one base distant, so this may be a read error. This chain joins TRBV30 and TRBJ1-5, with TRBD1 matching 9 bases. Germline lookup yields CDR1 GTSNPN and CDR2 SVGIG (reference sequence). The CDR3 has 16 amino acids. V gave up 3 bases and J gave up 1 base; unmatched junction bases: 7. The CDR3 nucleotides read TGTGCCTGGAGCGCCAGAGGGACAGGGAGCAATCAGCCCCAGCATTTT. Encoded protein: CAWSARGTGSNQPQHF.

This clonotype turned up a few times. This chain uses TRBV20-1 with TRBJ2-7; TRBD2 agrees at 9 bases. V lost 3 bases to trimming and J lost 2 bases; unmatched junction nucleotides: 2. Germline CDR1 DFQATT, CDR2 SNEGSKA (reference sequence). This CDR3 comprises 13 residues. The CDR3 reads CSASASGTYEQYF. The CDR3 nucleotides are TGCAGTGCTAGCGCTAGCGGGACCTACGAGCAGTACTTC.

As regards this clonotype: A much more abundant neighbour one base away suggests this may be a read error. The chain joins TRBV7-2 to TRBJ1-3, with D perhaps matching TRBD1 (5 bases). Germline CDR1 reads SGHTA; CDR2 reads FQGNSA. This CDR3 has 14 amino acids. The CDR3 bases are TGTGACAGCAGCTCCGGGGGAAACGGAAACACCATATATTTT. Encoded protein: CDSSSGGNGNTIYF.

This clonotype was found a few times. The chain uses TRBV18 and TRBJ2-5; D unclear. V was trimmed by 1 base and J by 8 bases, leaving 11 bases between them. CDR3 size: 13 residues. Germline lookup yields CDR1 KGHSH and CDR2 LQKENI. CDR3 protein: CASSPRDRSTQYF. The CDR3 DNA follows: TGTGCCAGCTCACCACGGGATCGCAGTACCCAGTACTTC.

About this clonotype: This clone may be a read error of a much larger clone one base away. V is TRBV7-7 and J is TRBJ2-7, with a tentative D call TRBD1 (5 bases). The CDR3 runs 13 residues. From germline, CDR1 is SSHAT and CDR2 FNYEAQ (reference sequence). The CDR3 region is CASSLVIGDEQYF. In DNA form, the CDR3 reads TGTGCTAGCAGCTTAGTTATAGGGGACGAGCAGTACTTC. Drawing the rest from reference TRBV7-7 and TRBJ2-7, the complete variable domain is GAGVSQSPRYKVTKRGQDVTLRCDPISSHATLYWYQQALGQGPEFLTYFNYEAQPDKSGLPSDRFSAERPEGSISTLTIQRTEQRDSAMYRCASSLVIGDEQYFGPGTRLTVT.

In this sample, this clonotype is medium-sized. This chain links TRBV19 with TRBJ2-1; D is undetermined. The CDR3 is 14 amino acids. Germline CDR1 LNHDA, CDR2 SQIVND (reference sequence). V dropped 7 bases and J dropped 6 bases, with 16 bases sitting between them. The CDR3 loop reads CASTDPWNANEQFF. CDR3 bases: TGTGCCAGTACTGACCCCTGGAATGCCAATGAGCAGTTCTTC.

About this clonotype itself: A single base separates this from a much larger clone, so it may be a read error. V is TRBV19 and J is TRBJ2-7, with D perhaps matching TRBD2 (5 bases). Germline V CDR1 and CDR2: LNHDA, SQIVND (reference sequence). The CDR3 sequence is 14 residues long. Here the CDR3 reads CASSITARAYEEYF. The CDR3 coding sequence is TGTGCCAGTAGTATAACAGCGAGGGCCTACGAGGAGTACTTC.

By share of the sample, this clonotype is medium-sized. The gene calls are TRBV6-1 and TRBJ2-5, with 13 bases fitting TRBD2. The CDR3 consists of 15 residues. Per the germline V gene, CDR1 is MNHNS and CDR2 is SASEGT. Trimming removed 6 bases from V and 5 bases from J; junction bases left unmatched: 6. The CDR3 sequence is CASSGLAGAWETQYF. The CDR3 DNA sequence: TGTGCCAGCAGCGGACTAGCGGGAGCGTGGGAGACCCAGTACTTC.

This clonotype has just a few counts. The chain combines TRBV6-1 with TRBJ1-5, with 7 bases fitting TRBD1. The V segment lost 6 bases and the J segment 3 bases; nucleotides outside the gene matches: 5. CDR1 is MNHNS and CDR2 is SASEGT in the germline V gene. This CDR3 spans 14 amino acids. Here the CDR3 DNA reads TGTGCCAGCAGAGAGACAGGGATCAATCAGCCCCAGCATTTT. It is translated as CASRETGINQPQHF.

This clonotype was seen only a few times. The chain has TRBV7-2 and TRBJ2-5; tentatively, D is TRBD1 or TRBD2 (5 bases each). The CDR3 runs 15 residues. Trimming took off 1 base at V and 2 bases at J, with 11 bases between the two ends. Germline CDR1 and CDR2: SGHTA and FQGNSA. This chain's CDR3 is CASSLVDRLQETQYF. The CDR3 DNA follows: TGTGCCAGCAGCTTAGTTGACAGACTACAAGAGACCCAGTACTTC.

The chain carries TRBV7-3 and TRBJ2-3, with D hard to call. V dropped 1 base and J dropped 4 bases, with 9 bases sitting between them. Germline V lookup: CDR1 SGHTA, CDR2 FQGTGA. The CDR3 is 14 residues long. In DNA, the CDR3 is TGTGCCAGCAGCTTAAGTCCTAGTGCAGATACGCAGTATTTT. This encodes CASSLSPSADTQYF.

The chain uses TRBV9 and TRBJ2-1; 8 bases are shared with TRBD1. With V trimmed by 3 bases and J by 10 bases, 9 bases remained unmatched. CDR1 and CDR2 from the germline V gene are SGDLS and YYNGEE. This CDR3 has 14 amino acids. This CDR3 reads CASSAGGAFPEQFF. CDR3 DNA sequence: TGTGCCAGCAGCGCAGGGGGCGCTTTCCCCGAGCAGTTCTTC. The variable domain in full, completed from reference TRBV9 and TRBJ2-1, reads DSGVTQTPKHLITATGQRVTLRCSPRSGDLSVYWYQQSLDQGLQFLIQYYNGEERAKGNILERFSAQQFPDLHSELNLSSLELGDSALYFCASSAGGAFPEQFFGPGTRLTVL.

Remarks on this clonotype: This may be a read error: a much more frequent sequence differs by one nucleotide. V and J are TRBV12-3 or TRBV12-4 and TRBJ1-1, with no clear D. The V end lost 5 bases, the J end lost 11 bases, and 15 bases lay between the germline ends. The CDR3 is made up of 12 amino acids. CDR3 amino acids: CASSRRRLGAFF. The CDR3 region has the DNA TGTGCCAGCAGTAGGAGACGGTTGGGGGCTTTCTTT.

By its share, this clonotype is medium-sized. The chain recombines TRBV20-1 with TRBJ1-5; 8 positions match TRBD1. Germline trimming cut 3 bases from V and 6 bases from J; bases unmatched to any gene: 10. The V gene's germline CDR1 is DFQATT and CDR2 SNEGSKA (reference sequence). The CDR3 has 15 residues. The CDR3 sequence: CSASFAAGGGQPQHF. In nucleotides, the CDR3 is TGCAGTGCTAGTTTCGCGGCAGGGGGCGGTCAGCCCCAGCATTTT.